These T cell receptor beta chains were read from a single sample in a study of T cell responses to AZD1222 COVID-19 vaccine. Some clones are missing from TCRdb's copy, which holds only in-frame ones; the method was immunoSEQ multiplex PCR. The table has more than 150,000 clones, 80% to 95% seen once. The sequences come from peripheral blood, collected 28 days after the second AZD1222 dose. These receptors came from an adult who received the AZD1222 COVID-19 vaccine. Each CDR3 is given with its conserved first and last residue. D genes are given only for firm matches. Not all rows give a size; the values are once, few, many and, for expanded clones, a class.

size,D,V,J,CDR3,DNA
NA,TRBD1,TRBV13,TRBJ2-3,CASSPIGAHRGPDTQYF,TGTGCCAGCAGCCCCATTGGGGCCCACAGGGGGCCAGATACGCAGTATTTT
NA,NA,TRBV14,TRBJ2-7,CASSHYDPYEQYF,TGTGCCAGCAGCCACTACGATCCCTACGAGCAGTACTTC
NA,NA,TRBV11-2,TRBJ2-7,CASSLVQGRSSYEQYF,TGTGCCAGCAGCTTAGTGCAGGGAAGGAGCTCCTACGAGCAGTACTTC
NA,TRBD2,TRBV7-2,TRBJ2-5,CASSPGTSGGAKETQYF,TGTGCCAGCAGCCCCGGGACTAGCGGGGGGGCGAAAGAGACCCAGTACTTC
NA,TRBD1,TRBV10-3,TRBJ1-2,CATSDRGDGYTF,TGTGCCACCAGTGACAGGGGAGATGGCTACACCTTC
NA,TRBD2,TRBV9,TRBJ2-5,CASSVGRGGQETQYF,TGTGCCAGCAGCGTAGGGCGGGGGGGTCAAGAGACCCAGTACTTC
NA,NA,TRBV27,TRBJ2-3,CASSLKALARDTQYF,TGTGCCAGCAGTTTAAAAGCCCTAGCACGGGATACGCAGTATTTT
NA,NA,TRBV2,TRBJ1-5,CASNFQGPYSNQPQHF,TGTGCCAGCAACTTCCAGGGCCCTTACTCCAATCAGCCCCAGCATTTT
once,NA,TRBV7-9,TRBJ2-7,CASSWMTVGVGYEQYF,TGTGCCAGCAGCTGGATGACGGTGGGAGTGGGCTACGAGCAGTACTTC
NA,NA,TRBV5-1,TRBJ1-1,CASSLGGVNTEAFF,TGCGCCAGCAGCTTGGGGGGAGTGAACACTGAAGCTTTCTTT
NA,NA,TRBV19,TRBJ2-2,CASSLGRDIQNTGELFF,TGTGCCAGTAGTCTAGGACGGGACATTCAGAACACCGGGGAGCTGTTTTTT
NA,TRBD1,TRBV7-3,TRBJ1-5,CASSRDSDQPQHF,TGTGCCAGCAGTCGGGACAGCGATCAGCCCCAGCATTTT
NA,NA,TRBV11-2,TRBJ2-1,CASSLGYRRDHQNEQFF,TGTGCCAGCAGCTTAGGGTATCGGCGGGACCACCAGAATGAGCAGTTCTTC
NA,NA,TRBV20-1,TRBJ1-4,CSASVPPTNEKLFF,TGCAGTGCTAGTGTCCCCCCAACTAATGAAAAACTGTTTTTT
NA,NA,TRBV6-1,TRBJ2-7,CASSEGEQYF,TGTGCCAGCAGTGAGGGGGAGCAGTACTTC
NA,NA,TRBV18,TRBJ2-1,CASSPTGPRIESEQFF,TGTGCCAGCTCACCAACGGGGCCGCGGATAGAGTCTGAGCAGTTCTTC
NA,TRBD2,TRBV18,TRBJ2-7,CASSPVPGLAGVSSYEQYF,TGTGCCAGCTCACCGGTACCGGGACTAGCGGGCGTTAGCTCCTACGAGCAGTACTTC
NA,NA,TRBV6-2/TRBV6-3,TRBJ2-7,CASSPKRLEQYF,TGTGCCAGCAGTCCAAAAAGACTCGAGCAGTACTTC
NA,TRBD2,TRBV9,TRBJ2-5,CASSDTSGVQETQYF,TGTGCCAGCAGCGACACTAGCGGGGTACAAGAGACCCAGTACTTC
NA,NA,TRBV5-6,TRBJ2-4,CASSLEGLAKNIQYF,TGTGCCAGCAGCTTGGAAGGTCTAGCCAAAAACATTCAGTACTTC
NA,TRBD2,TRBV10-3,TRBJ2-1,CAISANPTSGPYNEQFF,TGTGCCATCAGTGCGAATCCCACTAGCGGACCCTACAATGAGCAGTTCTTC
once,NA,TRBV5-1,TRBJ2-5,CASSLDSIQETQYF,TGCGCCAGCAGCCTAGACAGCATCCAAGAGACCCAGTACTTC
NA,NA,TRBV12-2,TRBJ2-3,CASRLGGLAGGQFTDTQYF,TGTGCAAGTCGCTTAGGAGGACTAGCGGGAGGGCAGTTCACAGATACGCAGTATTTT
NA,TRBD1,TRBV10-3,TRBJ1-4,CAISPTGGGEKLFF,TGTGCCATCAGTCCCACAGGGGGTGGTGAAAAACTGTTTTTT